The rows below give T cell receptor beta chains drawn from one sample of a study of blood T cell repertoires in COVID-19. This table comes from immunoSEQ multiplex PCR, and its TCRdb copy is limited to in-frame clones, with some not included. In the table there are 240,000 or so clones, around 89% of which are singletons. The sequencing input was PBMCs or T cells enriched from blood (not recorded which). Receptors originate from a man in his forties who had recovered from COVID-19. The CDR3 runs from the conserved cysteine through the conserved F or W. Fields, in order: clone size, D gene, V gene, J gene, CDR3 DNA, CDR3 protein. The D gene is left open where the match is weak. The size of a clone is reported for some rows only, either as once, few or many, or as a class for expanded clones.

clone size: NA
D gene: TRBD2
V gene: TRBV18
J gene: TRBJ2-7
CDR3 DNA: TGTGCCAGCTCAGGGAATGAGGGAGGGCCCTACGAGCAGTACTTC
CDR3 protein: CASSGNEGGPYEQYF

clone size: NA
D gene: TRBD2
V gene: TRBV6-4
J gene: TRBJ2-7
CDR3 DNA: TGTGCCAGCAGTGACTCTAAGGGACTAGCGGGGACAACCAAATCCTACGAGCAGTACTTC
CDR3 protein: CASSDSKGLAGTTKSYEQYF

clone size: NA
D gene: TRBD1
V gene: TRBV28
J gene: TRBJ1-3
CDR3 DNA: TGTGCCAGCAGTCGCGGGACAGCCTCTGGAAACACCATATATTTT
CDR3 protein: CASSRGTASGNTIYF

clone size: NA
D gene: NA
V gene: TRBV10-3
J gene: TRBJ1-4
CDR3 DNA: TGTGCCATCAGGGAGGATCTAGGTGAAAAACTGTTTTTT
CDR3 protein: CAIREDLGEKLFF

clone size: NA
D gene: TRBD1
V gene: TRBV27
J gene: TRBJ1-2
CDR3 DNA: TGTGCCAATGGACAGGGAGCTTCTGGCTACACCTTC
CDR3 protein: CANGQGASGYTF

clone size: NA
D gene: NA
V gene: TRBV5-1
J gene: TRBJ2-2
CDR3 DNA: TGCGCCAGCGACGCAGGGGTCGGAAACACCGGGGAGCTGTTTTTT
CDR3 protein: CASDAGVGNTGELFF

clone size: NA
D gene: NA
V gene: TRBV3-1/TRBV3-2
J gene: TRBJ2-5
CDR3 DNA: TGTGCCAGCAGCCAGGGTCGCCCCGCGGGCGGAGGAAGTGTCGGGACCCAGTACTTC
CDR3 protein: CASSQGRPAGGGSVGTQYF

clone size: NA
D gene: NA
V gene: TRBV5-1
J gene: TRBJ1-2
CDR3 DNA: TGCGCCAGCAGCTTGGATGGGGCCCCTGCCCGGGAGGTTGATGGCTACACCTTC
CDR3 protein: CASSLDGAPAREVDGYTF

clone size: NA
D gene: NA
V gene: TRBV15
J gene: TRBJ2-2
CDR3 DNA: TGTGCCACCAGCAGGAGCACCGGCGGGGAGCTGTTTTTT
CDR3 protein: CATSRSTGGELFF

clone size: once
D gene: NA
V gene: TRBV7-2
J gene: TRBJ2-5
CDR3 DNA: TGTGCCAGCAGCACCGATTGGGCACAAGAGACCCAGTACTTC
CDR3 protein: CASSTDWAQETQYF

clone size: NA
D gene: TRBD2
V gene: TRBV4-3
J gene: TRBJ2-5
CDR3 DNA: TGCGCCAGCAGCCAAGAAGAGATTAGCGGGAGGATCCAAGAGACCCAGTACTTC
CDR3 protein: CASSQEEISGRIQETQYF

clone size: NA
D gene: NA
V gene: TRBV18
J gene: TRBJ2-2
CDR3 DNA: TGTGCCAGCTCACCACTTTTGAGCCCCGAGGGGGAGCTGTTTTTT
CDR3 protein: CASSPLLSPEGELFF

clone size: NA
D gene: NA
V gene: TRBV7-6
J gene: TRBJ1-4
CDR3 DNA: TGTGCCAGCACCCCGGAGGGCAGATTGTTTGAAAAACTGTTTTTT
CDR3 protein: CASTPEGRLFEKLFF

clone size: large
D gene: TRBD2
V gene: TRBV6-1
J gene: TRBJ2-5
CDR3 DNA: TGTGCCAGCAGTGAAATGGCTAGCGGGGGGATTCATAGGGAGACCCAGTACTTC
CDR3 protein: CASSEMASGGIHRETQYF

clone size: NA
D gene: TRBD2
V gene: TRBV3-1/TRBV3-2
J gene: TRBJ2-7
CDR3 DNA: TGTGCCAGCAGCCAAGGGAGCGGGACTTTAGAGCAGTACTTC
CDR3 protein: CASSQGSGTLEQYF

clone size: NA
D gene: TRBD2
V gene: TRBV7-2
J gene: TRBJ2-1
CDR3 DNA: TGTGCCAGCAGCGGCCTCCTAGCGGGGGGGCCGGCGTACAATGAGCAGTTCTTC
CDR3 protein: CASSGLLAGGPAYNEQFF

clone size: NA
D gene: NA
V gene: TRBV21-1
J gene: TRBJ1-2
CDR3 DNA: TGTGCCAGCAGCAAAGCCCTACGCCGGGACAGAGGATATGGCTACACCTTC
CDR3 protein: CASSKALRRDRGYGYTF

clone size: NA
D gene: TRBD1
V gene: TRBV11-3
J gene: TRBJ1-1
CDR3 DNA: TGTGCCAGCAGCCAATGGACAGGGGGGAACACTGAAGCTTTCTTT
CDR3 protein: CASSQWTGGNTEAFF

clone size: NA
D gene: TRBD1
V gene: TRBV13
J gene: TRBJ2-6
CDR3 DNA: TGTGCCAGCAGCCCGACAGGGACTGGGGCCAACGTCCTGACTTTC
CDR3 protein: CASSPTGTGANVLTF

clone size: NA
D gene: NA
V gene: TRBV19
J gene: TRBJ2-1
CDR3 DNA: TGTGCCAGTAGTATTGGGGGGTTCTCCTACAATGAGCAGTTCTTC
CDR3 protein: CASSIGGFSYNEQFF

clone size: many
D gene: TRBD1
V gene: TRBV10-3
J gene: TRBJ1-1
CDR3 DNA: TGTGCCATAAGTGCAGGGGGCAACACTGAAGCTTTCTTT
CDR3 protein: CAISAGGNTEAFF

clone size: NA
D gene: TRBD1
V gene: TRBV3-1/TRBV3-2
J gene: TRBJ2-7
CDR3 DNA: TGTGCCAGCAGTGACCCGGGACAGCTCGTCCACGAGCAGTACTTC
CDR3 protein: CASSDPGQLVHEQYF